The TCR beta chain described here comes from a study of T-cell reconstitution after alpha-beta-depleted transplantation in children (dated by TCRdb to about 2016). As for the study more broadly: T-cell immune reconstitution after TCRalphabeta/CD19-depleted allogeneic hematopoietic cell transplantation in children was quantitatively tracked in the study by means of TCR repertoire profiling.

This specimen's treatment or condition label, interpreted: allogeneic hematopoietic cell transplantation with graft depleted of TCRalphabeta T cells and CD19 B cells. The transplant recipients were children given TCRalphabeta/CD19-depleted allogeneic hematopoietic cell grafts. Study-level results and caveats: The frequencies of hyperexpanded clones fell over the following months, and after one year, T-cell counts and TCRbeta diversity were mostly attributed to newly produced T cells. The high TCRbeta diversity at day 60 in some patients was ascribed to recipient T cells and intrathymic progenitors that had survived conditioning. The apparently early recovery of alphabetaT-cell counts about two months after transplant reportedly depended on only several hundred rapidly expanded clones that came from non-depleted graft cells.

The germline V gene specifies SNHLY as CDR1 and FYNNEI as CDR2. The CDR3 holds 13 amino acids from the cysteine to the phenylalanine. Just the 39-base CDR3 DNA is kept, in frame starting at base 1. V lost 4 bases and J lost 0 bases; the stretch between them is 4 bases long. On this clonotype itself: Its antigen remains unidentified. It has no much larger one-base neighbor in the sample; base qualities were not kept.

The receptor library was made with PCR. The listed sequencing device is Illumina HiSeq 2500. TCR libraries were prepared with molecular barcoding, using unique molecular identifiers to normalize TCRbeta repertoire quantification. TCRdb itself trimmed the public reads at Q25 with fastp, ran MiXCR and retained productive beta chains. Each record represents a unique CDR3 protein, reported with the most common genes and DNA among its rows. For this sample the table gives roughly 220,000 distinct CDR3 sequences, of which around 8.4% were detected only once. Approximately 40% of the sample is in the top ten clones.

The sequences come from PBMCs, mostly from graft donor cells, collected 360 days after TCRalphabeta/CD19-depleted stem cell transplant. The sequence was collected from a male patient aged 2-15 years who had a stem cell transplant for acute myeloid leukemia, so the T cells may come from the graft donor. Rearrangement joined TRBV2 to TRBJ1-5, with the D gene not clear enough to name. The CDR3: CASSAYSNQPQHF. The DNA sequence reads TGTGCCAGCAGTGCGTATAGCAATCAGCCCCAGCATTTT.